The 26 T cell receptor beta chains below were found in one sample sequenced in a study of PD-L1 blockade in urothelial cancer. Method: immunoSEQ multiplex PCR; TCRdb's copy keeps in-frame clones and lacks some. The repertoire holds about 120,000 clones, with approximately 90% as singletons. Time point specified: peripheral blood 6 weeks after treatment start. The material was PBMCs, obtained around atezolizumab (anti-PD-L1) treatment. The source of these receptors is a man in his sixties with urothelial cancer.

V and J are TRBV30 and TRBJ1-2, with a tentative D call TRBD1 (6 bases). The V end was cut by 3 bases, the J end by 2 bases, with 10 bases between. Germline lookup yields CDR1 GTSNPN and CDR2 SVGIG (reference sequence). The CDR3 contains 13 residues. The CDR3 reads CAWRGQPNYGYTF. CDR3 nucleotides: TGTGCCTGGAGGGGACAACCCAACTATGGCTACACCTTC.

V usage is TRBV9 and J usage is TRBJ2-3; TRBD1 agrees at 7 bases. V lost 0 bases, J lost 5 bases, and 3 bases stayed unmatched. The germline V gene encodes CDR1 SGDLS and CDR2 YYNGEE. The CDR3 covers 14 residues. CDR3 DNA sequence: TGTGCCAGCAGCGTAGTGGACAGGAGAGATACGCAGTATTTT. The encoded protein is CASSVVDRRDTQYF.

The J gene is TRBJ2-3, the V gene TRBV5-1, with 7 bases that match TRBD2. Looked up from germline, CDR1 is SGHRS and CDR2 is YFSETQ. V gave up 3 bases and J gave up 5 bases; unmatched junction bases: 12. This CDR3 comprises 16 residues. CDR3 nucleotides: TGCGCCAGCAGCTCAGGGACTACCGGACGAGGAGATACGCAGTATTTT. It is translated as CASSSGTTGRGDTQYF.

This chain connects TRBV15 to TRBJ1-1; D possibly corresponds to TRBD1 (6 bases). V was trimmed by 3 bases and J by 2 bases, leaving 13 bases between them. The CDR3 spans 15 residues. Germline CDR1 is LNHNV and CDR2 is YYDKDF (reference sequence). The CDR3 coding sequence is TGTGCCACCAGCAGGGAACGACAGGCCAACACTGAAGCTTTCTTT. Protein product: CATSRERQANTEAFF.

This clone has just a few counts. DNA of the CDR3: TGTGCCAGCAGCGCCGTGAGGGGGGGCCCCTACAATGAGCAGTTCTTC. Protein: CASSAVRGGPYNEQFF. This chain connects TRBV9 to TRBJ2-1; D may be TRBD2 (7 bases). The CDR3 loop spans 16 amino acids. V was trimmed by 3 bases and J by 2 bases, leaving 15 bases between them. CDR1 is SGDLS and CDR2 is YYNGEE in the germline V gene.

This chain uses TRBV7-2 with TRBJ2-3, with TRBD2 identical over 7 bases. Germline CDR1 and CDR2: SGHTA and FQGNSA. V dropped 5 bases and J dropped 3; count of bases not matched to a gene: 5. The CDR3 contains 14 residues. The CDR3 sequence: CASSIRGDTDTQYF. In DNA, the CDR3 is TGTGCCAGCAGCATACGGGGGGATACAGATACGCAGTATTTT.

The rearrangement links TRBV15 to TRBJ2-1; 13 bases match TRBD2. The V segment lost 9 bases and the J segment 8 bases; nucleotides outside the gene matches: 4. Germline CDR1 LNHNV, CDR2 YYDKDF (reference sequence). The CDR3 contains 13 residues. The CDR3 sequence is CATELAGGYEQFF. In DNA, the CDR3 is TGTGCCACTGAACTAGCGGGAGGGTATGAGCAGTTCTTC. Supplemented by reference TRBV15 and TRBJ2-1, the full variable domain reads DAMVIQNPRYQVTQFGKPVTLSCSQTLNHNVMYWYQQKSSQAPKLLFHYYDKDFNNEADTPDNFQSRRPNTSFCFLDIRSPGLGDTAMYLCATELAGGYEQFFGPGTRLTVL.

This chain connects TRBV4-2 to TRBJ2-3, with TRBD1 matching over 8 bases. The CDR3 sequence is 14 residues long. The trim removed 6 bases at V and 1 base at J, leaving 3 bases unmatched. Germline V gene data show CDR1 as LGHNA and CDR2 as YNFKEQ. CDR3 nucleotide sequence: TGTGCCAGCAGGCAGACAGGGGGCACAGATACGCAGTATTTT. It yields the protein CASRQTGGTDTQYF.

V is TRBV5-6 and J is TRBJ1-2, with a weak D call TRBD1 (6 bases). Germline lookup yields CDR1 SGHDT and CDR2 YYEEEE. The V gene lost 1 base and the J gene lost 2 bases, with 9 bases spanning the gap. The CDR3 has 14 amino acids. The CDR3 DNA follows: TGTGCCAGCAGCTTGACGCAGGGGAACTATGGCTACACCTTC. Its protein is CASSLTQGNYGYTF.

The genes are TRBV9 and TRBJ2-7, with 7 positions matching TRBD1. This CDR3 contains 16 residues. Germline CDR1 reads SGDLS; CDR2 reads YYNGEE. Trimming took 4 bases from V and 3 from J; bases not matched to a gene: 13. The CDR3 region is CASSPEDRPPRYEQYF. The CDR3 bases are TGTGCCAGCAGCCCAGAGGACAGGCCTCCCCGCTACGAGCAGTACTTC.

The chain joins TRBV19 to TRBJ1-2; the match to TRBD1 covers 7 bases. This CDR3 spans 14 amino acids. In germline, CDR1 is LNHDA, CDR2 SQIVND (reference sequence). V trimming: 7 bases; J trimming: 3 bases; junction bases outside the gene matches: 8. The CDR3 sequence: CASTGGGPYYGYTF. CDR3 in DNA: TGTGCCAGTACTGGAGGGGGCCCTTACTATGGCTACACCTTC.

The chain uses TRBV30 and TRBJ2-3; D is undetermined. The germline V gene encodes CDR1 GTSNPN and CDR2 SVGIG (reference sequence). V was pared by 2 bases and J by 3 bases, with 9 bases between. The CDR3 has 13 amino acids. In DNA form, the CDR3 reads TGTGCCTGGAGTCAACCCGGGACAGATACGCAGTATTTT. This encodes CAWSQPGTDTQYF.

The chain is built from TRBV5-4 and TRBJ2-7; 15 bases fit TRBD2. The germline CDR1 and CDR2 sequences are SGHNT and YYREEE (reference sequence). Germline trimming cut 4 bases from V and 1 base from J; bases unmatched to any gene: 15. The CDR3 contains 20 residues. Here the CDR3 reads CASSLKRGSGLAGGSYEQYF. Written as DNA, the CDR3 is TGTGCCAGCAGCCTAAAAAGGGGATCGGGACTAGCGGGAGGTTCCTACGAGCAGTACTTC.

The chain employs TRBV9 and TRBJ2-3; 8 nucleotides line up with TRBD1. CDR3 size: 15 residues. In germline, CDR1 is SGDLS, CDR2 YYNGEE. Trimming removed 3 bases from V and 4 bases from J; junction bases left unmatched: 7. In DNA form, the CDR3 reads TGTGCCAGCAGCGCCCCGCAGGGGGCATCAGATACGCAGTATTTT. This gives the protein CASSAPQGASDTQYF.

The rearrangement uses TRBV21-1 and TRBJ1-5; the table assigns TRBD1, which was not confirmed against the DNA. TRBV21-1 is deemed a pseudogene. The CDR3 covers 14 residues. The CDR3 reads CASSARDNHQPQHF. The CDR3 bases are TGTGCCAGCAGCGCCCGGGACAACCATCAGCCCCAGCATTTT.

The chain links TRBV5-6 to TRBJ2-7; no definite D call. The CDR3 loop spans 14 amino acids. The germline V gene has CDR1 SGHDT and CDR2 YYEEEE. V was shortened by 0 bases and J by 3 bases, with 10 bases between the two germline ends. This CDR3 reads CASSLDPTNYEQYF. The CDR3 nucleotides read TGTGCCAGCAGCTTGGACCCCACTAACTACGAGCAGTACTTC.

The sample holds one count of this clone. This chain uses TRBV6-6 with TRBJ1-5; 7 bases are shared with TRBD1. This CDR3 is 15 amino acids long. V dropped 6 bases and J dropped 1; count of bases not matched to a gene: 6. CDR1 and CDR2 from the germline V gene are MNHNY and SVGAGI (reference sequence). CDR3 nucleotide sequence: TGTGCCAGCAGATTCGACAGGGCGAGCAATCAGCCCCAGCATTTT. Translation gives CASRFDRASNQPQHF.

V and J are TRBV9 and TRBJ1-2; the D gene is possibly TRBD1 (5 bases). V dropped 3 bases and J dropped 1 base, with 13 bases sitting between them. Germline V gene lookup returns CDR1 SGDLS and CDR2 YYNGEE. The CDR3 consists of 15 residues. In DNA, the CDR3 is TGTGCCAGCAGCGCCCTTCAGGGCTTTAACTATGGCTACACCTTC. It yields the protein CASSALQGFNYGYTF. Supplemented by reference TRBV9 and TRBJ1-2, the full variable domain reads DSGVTQTPKHLITATGQRVTLRCSPRSGDLSVYWYQQSLDQGLQFLIQYYNGEERAKGNILERFSAQQFPDLHSELNLSSLELGDSALYFCASSALQGFNYGYTFGSGTRLTVV.

This chain uses TRBV4-1 with TRBJ2-5, with D perhaps TRBD1 (5 bases). Germline CDR1 and CDR2: MGHRA and YSYEKL. With 3 bases removed from V and 5 bases from J, the gap between germline ends came to 19 bases. CDR3 length: 16 amino acids. The CDR3: CASSHPFPGFQETQYF. CDR3 coding DNA: TGCGCCAGCAGCCACCCCTTCCCAGGGTTCCAGGAGACCCAGTACTTC.

The V call is TRBV7-2, the J call TRBJ2-1; TRBD2 agrees at 14 bases. The germline V gene has CDR1 SGHTA and CDR2 FQGNSA. The V gene end was trimmed by 3 bases and the J gene end by 4 bases; junction bases not matched to a gene: 11. CDR3 length: 19 residues. CDR3 bases: TGTGCCAGCAGCTTCTATCCGGGACTAGCGGGAGAGGTGTACAATGAGCAGTTCTTC. This encodes CASSFYPGLAGEVYNEQFF.

This clone was counted a few times. CDR3 residues: CASNYRGLSYEQYF. The CDR3, as DNA: TGTGCCAGCAACTACAGGGGGCTATCCTACGAGCAGTACTTC. The chain is built from TRBV2 and TRBJ2-7, with 9 positions matching TRBD1. V shed 7 bases, J shed 1 base, and the junction held 5 bases outside the gene matches. The CDR3 totals 14 residues. Germline CDR1 reads SNHLY; CDR2 reads FYNNEI.

This chain uses TRBV7-3 with TRBJ2-1, with TRBD2 matching 12 bases. The V and J ends lost 5 bases and 11 bases, in that order; junction bases with no gene match: 13. The V gene's germline CDR1 is SGHTA and CDR2 FQGTGA. This CDR3 contains 16 residues. CDR3 protein: CASSPNARLAGEKQFF. DNA of the CDR3: TGTGCCAGCAGCCCCAACGCCAGACTAGCGGGAGAAAAGCAGTTCTTC.

The V gene is TRBV30, the J gene TRBJ1-2; no reliable D call. In germline, CDR1 is GTSNPN, CDR2 SVGIG (reference sequence). Trimming shortened V by 2 bases and J by 0 bases, and 10 bases separated the two germline ends. CDR3 length: 14 residues. CDR3 protein: CAWSSSVANYGYTF. The CDR3 DNA is TGTGCCTGGAGTTCGTCAGTCGCTAACTATGGCTACACCTTC. The full variable domain, rest sourced from reference TRBV30 and TRBJ1-2, is SQTIHQWPATLVQPVGSPLSLECTVEGTSNPNLYWYRQAAGRGLQLLFYSVGIGQISSEVPQNLSASRPQDRQFILSSKKLLLSDSGFYLCAWSSSVANYGYTFGSGTRLTVV.

The chain uses TRBV4-1 and TRBJ2-1; 11 bases are a match to TRBD1. The CDR3 is made up of 20 amino acids. Germline loops: CDR1 MGHRA, CDR2 YSYEKL. Trimming removed 2 bases from V and 0 bases from J; junction bases left unmatched: 12. The CDR3 DNA sequence: TGCGCCAGCAGCCAACTTGCAGGGACAGGGGGGCCCAGCTCCTACAATGAGCAGTTCTTC. Its translation: CASSQLAGTGGPSSYNEQFF.

This clone has a single count. The chain links TRBV6-6 to TRBJ2-2; a possible D gene is TRBD2 (6 bases). V lost 9 bases to trimming and J lost 3 bases, with 11 bases between them. This CDR3 region has 13 residues. Germline V gives CDR1 MNHNY, CDR2 SVGAGI (reference sequence). The CDR3 here is CASRESYTGELFF. CDR3 bases: TGTGCCAGTCGGGAGAGTTACACCGGGGAGCTGTTTTTT.

The chain carries TRBV7-6 and TRBJ2-7; D might be TRBD2 (5 bases). The CDR3 length is 14 residues. The germline CDR1 and CDR2 sequences are SGHVS and FNYEAQ. Trimming removed 2 bases at V and 6 bases at J, with 14 bases between. The CDR3 coding sequence is TGTGCCAGCAGCTTACAGGCTAGCCCCTCCGAGCAGTACTTC. It specifies CASSLQASPSEQYF.